This entry lists 12 T cell receptor beta chains sequenced from one sample in a study of blood T cell repertoires in COVID-19. Clones were read by immunoSEQ multiplex PCR, and TCRdb kept only the in-frame ones, dropping some. The sample includes about 210,000 clones, about four fifths of them seen just once. The sample consisted of peripheral blood. Receptor source: a woman in her thirties or forties with acute or convalescent COVID-19.

The chain couples TRBV30 to TRBJ1-2, with D tentatively TRBD1 (6 bases). Germline lookup yields CDR1 GTSNPN and CDR2 SVGIG (reference sequence). The CDR3 contains 15 residues. Trimming removed 3 bases from V and 3 bases from J, with 17 bases in between. The CDR3 region has the DNA TGTGCCTGGAGGCGCGGGGGGGCGGATCACTATGGCTACACCTTC. Translation gives CAWRRGGADHYGYTF.

This clone came up a few times. The gene calls are TRBV3-1 (or the pseudogene TRBV3-2) and TRBJ2-1, with a tentative D call TRBD2 (5 bases). The CDR3 runs to 11 residues. V lost 8 bases to trimming and J lost 7 bases, with 9 bases between them. The germline gives CDR1 LGHDT, CDR2 YNNKEL (reference sequence). The CDR3 DNA follows: TGTGCCAGCTTGGGAGCGAATGAGCAGTTCTTC. It encodes CASLGANEQFF.

This rearrangement joins TRBV19 to TRBJ1-2; 9 nucleotides align to TRBD1. Germline V gene lookup returns CDR1 LNHDA and CDR2 SQIVND (reference sequence). This CDR3 spans 12 amino acids. J was trimmed by 8 bases and V by 5 bases; bases with no gene match: 3. The CDR3, as DNA: TGTGCCAGTAGTCCCGGGACAGGGGGCTACACCTTC. Its protein is CASSPGTGGYTF. Combining the CDR3 with reference TRBV19 and TRBJ1-2 gives the whole variable domain DGGITQSPKYLFRKEGQNVTLSCEQNLNHDAMYWYRQDPGQGLRLIYYSQIVNDFQKGDIAEGYSVSREKKESFPLTVTSAQKNPTAFYLCASSPGTGGYTFGSGTRLTVV.

The V gene is TRBV12-3 or TRBV12-4, the J gene TRBJ2-7; tentative D call: TRBD1 (5 bases). The ends were cut back, 5 bases at V and 10 bases at J, with 12 bases in the middle. This CDR3 has 11 residues. Here the CDR3 reads CASSTPGPQYF. DNA of the CDR3: TGTGCCAGCAGTACCCCAGGGCCACAGTACTTC.

The chain has TRBV5-6 and TRBJ1-1; TRBD1 matches 7 bases. The CDR3 contains 14 residues. V was pared by 1 base and J by 5 bases, with 5 bases of the junction left unmatched. In germline, CDR1 is SGHDT, CDR2 YYEEEE. The CDR3, as DNA: TGTGCCAGCAGCTTGAGAGGGGGCAGGACTGAAGCTTTCTTT. Its translation: CASSLRGGRTEAFF.

The CDR3 loop reads CASTTAFNTGELFF. The CDR3 DNA reads TGTGCCAGTACTACAGCATTTAACACCGGGGAGCTGTTTTTT. The chain uses TRBV19 and TRBJ2-2; D remains ambiguous. Germline-derived CDR1 and CDR2 are LNHDA and SQIVND (reference sequence). V dropped 7 bases and J dropped 2 bases, with 11 bases sitting between them. The CDR3 spans 14 residues. Complete variable domain (other parts from reference TRBV19 and TRBJ2-2): DGGITQSPKYLFRKEGQNVTLSCEQNLNHDAMYWYRQDPGQGLRLIYYSQIVNDFQKGDIAEGYSVSREKKESFPLTVTSAQKNPTAFYLCASTTAFNTGELFFGEGSRLTVL.

The V gene is TRBV24-1, the J gene TRBJ1-1; D may be TRBD1 (5 bases). The CDR3 length is 13 residues. V lost 7 bases to trimming and J lost 4 bases, with 12 bases between them. From germline, CDR1 is KGHDR and CDR2 SFDVKD. The CDR3 loop is CATSPGWGTEAFF. The CDR3 DNA reads TGTGCCACCAGCCCAGGGTGGGGCACTGAAGCTTTCTTT.

The CDR3 coding sequence is TGTGCCAGCAGCCAGGGGAGAGAGACCCAGTACTTC. This codes for CASSQGRETQYF. This chain joins TRBV28 and TRBJ2-5; D may be TRBD1 (6 bases). This CDR3 is built from 12 residues. Germline V CDR1 and CDR2: MDHEN, SYDVKM. The V and J ends lost 6 bases and 4 bases respectively, with 9 bases between them.

The V and J genes are TRBV19 and TRBJ2-5; 15 bases line up with TRBD2. Germline V gene lookup returns CDR1 LNHDA and CDR2 SQIVND (reference sequence). CDR3 size: 21 residues. V was clipped by 4 bases and J by 5 bases; unmatched bases: 20. The DNA of the CDR3 is TGTGCCAGTAGTACAGTGGGACTAGCGGGAGGTCGCACGAACGAAAGGGAGACCCAGTACTTC. It encodes CASSTVGLAGGRTNERETQYF.

The gene calls are TRBV30 and TRBJ1-5, with D perhaps matching TRBD1 (5 bases). The CDR3 has 13 residues. Germline CDR1 is GTSNPN and CDR2 is SVGIG (reference sequence). The germline V and J ends were trimmed by 0 bases and 8 bases, with 11 bases remaining between them. In nucleotides, the CDR3 is TGTGCCTGGAGTGTCCAGGGCGGTGAGCCCCAGCATTTT. It encodes CAWSVQGGEPQHF.

The chain combines TRBV12-5 with TRBJ2-5; tentatively, D is TRBD2 (6 bases). The CDR3 spans 15 residues. Between the trimmed V and J ends, which lost 0 bases and 2 bases, there was a span of 10 bases. Germline V gene data show CDR1 as LGHNT and CDR2 as FRNRAP. CDR3 coding DNA: TGTGCTAGTGGTTTGGTAGATGGGGGGCAAGAGACCCAGTACTTC. The encoded protein is CASGLVDGGQETQYF. The full variable domain, rest sourced from reference TRBV12-5 and TRBJ2-5, is DARVTQTPRHKVTEMGQEVTMRCQPILGHNTVFWYRQTMMQGLELLAYFRNRAPLDDSGMPKDRFSAEMPDATLATLKIQPSEPRDSAVYFCASGLVDGGQETQYFGPGTRLLVL.

The chain combines TRBV2 with TRBJ1-2; 12 bases line up with TRBD1. Germline V CDR1 and CDR2: SNHLY, FYNNEI. The trim removed 7 bases at V and 6 bases at J, leaving 12 bases unmatched. The CDR3 totals 16 residues. CDR3 in DNA: TGTGCCAGCAATATAAGAGCCGGGACAGGGGGCAATGGCTACACCTTC. Translation gives CASNIRAGTGGNGYTF.